This paragraph reports one T cell receptor (beta chain). The target antigen is unknown. Cells sorted as Tregs were CD4+, CD25+ and CD127-/low. Overall study results and limits: In terms of TCR gene usage, tumor memory CD4+ T cells clustered together with blood and lymph node memory CD4+ cells, as well as with lymph node naive CD4+ cells. The larger cohort examined one V-J beta rearrangement, not whole repertoires.

The CDR3 has 14 residues. V lost 0 bases, J lost 1 base, and 7 bases lay in between. Germline-derived CDR1 and CDR2 are SGDLS and YYNGEE. Full-length variable regions came from constant-region reverse primers plus semi-nested Nested Universal Primer A PCR. TCRdb reprocessed the 5' RACE reads via MiXCR and lists one record per CDR3 protein. This table holds over 45,000 distinct CDR3 sequences, roughly 28% found once. V is TRBV9 and J is TRBJ1-1, with D unresolved. The sample was tumor-infiltrating Tregs sorted from the breast tumor. This clonotype was obtained from a female donor with breast cancer. The CDR3: CASSVVMGNTEAFF. CDR3 bases: TGTGCCAGCAGCGTAGTGATGGGGAACACTGAAGCTTTCTTT. The complete variable domain, with remaining parts taken from reference TRBV9 and TRBJ1-1, reads DSGVTQTPKHLITATGQRVTLRCSPRSGDLSVYWYQQSLDQGLQFLIQYYNGEERAKGNILERFSAQQFPDLHSELNLSSLELGDSALYFCASSVVMGNTEAFFGQGTRLTVV.